This T cell receptor beta chain is drawn from a study of T-cell memory formation after mild COVID-19. Study conclusions and caveats: The finding that pre-infection memory included some responding clones suggested that cross-reactive memory joined.

In this sample, this clonotype turned up a few times. The antigen remains unidentified. Constant-segment-primed 5'RACE gave TCR alpha and TCR beta cDNA libraries with sample barcodes and UMIs. MiXCR was run by TCRdb on the 5' RACE reads, yielding one entry per CDR3 protein. This table holds a few hundred thousand distinct CDR3 sequences, more than 8% found once. This CDR3 spans 16 amino acids. Germline assignment: CDR1 SGHVS and CDR2 FNYEAQ. V was pared by 5 bases and J by 8 bases, with 10 bases of the junction left unmatched. This TCR came from a man aged 18 to 29 who had mild COVID-19 (a few samples of this study predate the infection). Cell type and time point are not known. The genes are TRBV7-6 and TRBJ2-1, with 12 bases identical to TRBD1. The sequenced sample consisted of PBMCs or a T cell subset sorted from them (not recorded which). As DNA, the CDR3 is TGTGCCAGCAGCCCTGGGACAGGGGGCGGATTGGATGAGCAGTTCTTC. It specifies CASSPGTGGGLDEQFF.